This T cell receptor (beta chain) was found in a study of T cell responses to AZD1222 COVID-19 vaccine. General study findings and limits: Donors skewed white British and female; clonal diversity was possibly underestimated. The study identified only five or six AZD1222 recipients as seropositive at baseline. Receipt of two AZD1222 doses was followed by a rise in Spike-specific TCR breadth and depth.

The germline V gene encodes CDR1 MNHEY and CDR2 SVGAGI. The CDR3 totals 13 residues. Trimming took 5 bases from V and 8 from J; bases not matched to a gene: 6. As regards this clone: Its cognate antigen is unknown.

TCRdb's table, derived via immunoSEQ multiplex PCR, lists solely in-frame clones and lacks some. Here the sample spans about 130,000 clones, about 87% being singletons. The chain uses TRBV6-5 and TRBJ1-2; 9 positions agree with TRBD1. The clonotype was recovered from an adult in good health. Sequenced here: peripheral blood, sampled on day 0 of AZD1222 vaccination. The CDR3 is CASSKRDREGYTF. In DNA form, the CDR3 reads TGTGCCAGCAGTAAACGGGACAGGGAAGGCTACACCTTC.